The 3 T cell receptor beta chains presented below share a single source sample, sequenced in a study of beta chain features in type 1 diabetes. Findings and caveats of the study: For Type 1 diabetes patients, all four CD4+ subsets carried TCRB CDR3s that were moderately but significantly shorter.

Which antigens these TCRs recognize remains unknown. Since all of the isolated RNA was reverse transcribed, expressed TCRB transcripts were what got sequenced. Data came from immunoSEQ multiplex PCR; TCRdb stores just in-frame clones and leaves some out. Among hundreds of thousands of clones, over 13% were seen once, and the ten largest hold just under 0.04%. The sequenced sample was naive CD4+ T cells from blood. These receptors all come from a man aged 18 to 29 with type 1 diabetes.

Ten or more counts support this clone. The same CDR3 also results from other DNA sequences found in this sample. This sequence joins TRBV7-2 and TRBJ2-3; 13 nucleotides agree with TRBD2. This CDR3 comprises 16 residues. The junction had 5 bases not matched to a gene; V was cut back by 4 bases and J by 4 bases. CDR1 SGHTA and CDR2 FQGNSA come from the germline V gene. Here the CDR3 reads CASSSQGLAGADTQYF. CDR3 DNA: TGTGCCAGCAGCTCACAAGGACTAGCGGGAGCAGATACGCAGTATTTT.

The V and J genes are TRBV7-6 and TRBJ2-1, with TRBD1 identical over 7 bases. Per germline, CDR1 SGHVS and CDR2 FNYEAQ. J gave up 5 bases and V 3 bases, and 7 bases lay outside the gene matches. CDR3 length equals 15 residues. The chain's CDR3 is CASSFPGQKNNEQFF. The CDR3 DNA follows: TGTGCCAGCAGCTTCCCGGGACAGAAAAACAATGAGCAGTTCTTC.

The chain recombines TRBV28 with TRBJ2-1; possibly TRBD1 for D (5 bases). Germline V gene sequence: CDR1 MDHEN, CDR2 SYDVKM. The CDR3 consists of 13 residues. Trimming stripped 5 bases from V and 4 bases from J, with 9 bases between. CDR3 sequence (DNA): TGTGCCAGCAGTCCGACAGTATACAATGAGCAGTTCTTC. Translating it yields CASSPTVYNEQFF.